This T cell receptor (beta chain) was retrieved from a study of CD8+ T cells in alopecia areata. Across the study: Using the percentage of affected scalp area, treated patients' severity was scored. Study-wide results and caveats: There were also resident alphabeta T cells of normal skin sequenced in scalp samples. In scalp and blood, many expanded lesional clones persisted during tofacitinib.

Regarding treatment: oral pan-JAK inhibitor, 5-10 mg twice daily. With respect to this clone: Its target is not known.

Extracted RNA was reverse transcribed into cDNA, the sequencing template. TCRdb's copy holds only in-frame clones and misses some; the assay was immunoSEQ multiplex PCR. The sample has 42,000 or so clones; roughly 92% are singletons. The material sequenced was CD8+ T cells sorted from blood, taken at week 24, from a patient treated with tofacitinib. The origin of this receptor is a human donor with alopecia areata.

The CDR3 nucleotides read TGCAGCGTTGAAGGGGACAGGGGGCCCCAAGAGACCCAGTACTTC. Protein product: CSVEGDRGPQETQYF. V is TRBV29-1 and J is TRBJ2-5; the match to TRBD1 covers 12 bases. The ends lost 1 base at V and 1 base at J; junction bases unmatched: 1. CDR1 SQVTM and CDR2 ANQGSEA come from the germline V gene. The CDR3 is 15 amino acids. The variable domain in full, with the rest retrieved from reference TRBV29-1 and TRBJ2-5, is SAVISQKPSRDICQRGTSLTIQCQVDSQVTMMFWYRQQPGQSLTLIATANQGSEATYESGFVIDKFPISRPNLTFSTLTVSNMSPEDSSIYLCSVEGDRGPQETQYFGPGTRLLVL.